These T cell receptor beta chains were read from a single sample in a study of blood T cell repertoires in COVID-19. Sequencing used immunoSEQ multiplex PCR; TCRdb keeps in-frame clones, though not all of them. The repertoire holds approximately 190,000 clones, roughly four fifths seen once, with 6.5% to 9.5% in the top ten. Specimen: PBMCs or T cells enriched from blood (not recorded which). Receptors originate from a man between 40 and 49 years old who had recovered from COVID-19. Both conserved end residues are part of each CDR3. A D gene is named only where the DNA matches it firmly. Only part of the rows carry a size: once, few, many, or a class if the clone is expanded.

TRBJ2-7,-,-,TRBV23-1,TGCGCCAGCAGTCACCCAATTACGGACGAGCAGTACTTC,CASSHPITDEQYF
TRBJ2-1,-,TRBD1,TRBV9,TGTGCCAGCACCCCACAGGGGATTTCCTACAATGAGCAGTTCTTC,CASTPQGISYNEQFF
TRBJ2-3,once,-,TRBV5-1,TGCGCCAGCAGCTTGGGGGCATATACAGATACGCAGTATTTT,CASSLGAYTDTQYF
TRBJ2-7,once,-,TRBV18,TGTGCCAGCTCACCATGGCAGGGTGCCTACGAGCAGTACTTC,CASSPWQGAYEQYF
TRBJ2-1,-,-,TRBV11-3,TGTGCCAGCAGCGCGACAGGACGAGCCTACAATGAGCAGTTCTTC,CASSATGRAYNEQFF
TRBJ1-1,-,-,TRBV29-1,TGCAGCGTTGAAAACGGACAAGTGAACACTGAAGCTTTCTTT,CSVENGQVNTEAFF
TRBJ1-1,-,TRBD1,TRBV7-9,TGTGCCAGCAGCATCGGACAGGGGCGCACTGAAGCTTTCTTT,CASSIGQGRTEAFF
TRBJ2-3,-,-,TRBV9,TGTGCCAGCAGCGCCCGGCGGAGGTCAGATACGCAGTATTTT,CASSARRRSDTQYF
TRBJ1-1,-,-,TRBV28,TGTGCCAGCAGGGCACGACAGGACTTGAACACTGAAGCTTTCTTT,CASRARQDLNTEAFF
TRBJ1-1,-,-,TRBV5-5,TGTGCCAGCAGCTTCGATGACATGATCAACACTGAAGCTTTCTTT,CASSFDDMINTEAFF
TRBJ1-2,-,-,TRBV6-5,TGTGCCAGCAGTCGACAATGGGCCGCCAACTATGGCTACACCTTC,CASSRQWAANYGYTF
TRBJ1-1,-,TRBD1,TRBV4-1,TGCGCCAGCAGCCAAGGGTGGACAGGGATCACTGAAGCTTTCTTT,CASSQGWTGITEAFF
TRBJ2-6,few,-,TRBV2,TGTGCCAGCAGTGAAGATCAACTGAGCTCTGGGGCCAACGTCCTGACTTTC,CASSEDQLSSGANVLTF
TRBJ2-3,-,-,TRBV3-1/TRBV3-2,TGTGCCAGCAGCCAAGACGGTGGGAGTCCGTATTTT,CASSQDGGSPYF
TRBJ2-7,once,-,TRBV5-1,TGCGCCAGCAGCTTGGAGGCGGGTACCTACGAGCAGTACTTC,CASSLEAGTYEQYF
TRBJ1-5,-,-,TRBV18,TGTGCCAGCTCTTTGGGGGGAAGTGGGCAGCCCCAGCATTTT,CASSLGGSGQPQHF
TRBJ2-1,-,-,TRBV12-3/TRBV12-4,TGTGCCAGCGGCGACTCGATTACTGAGCAGTTCTTC,CASGDSITEQFF
TRBJ2-7,-,TRBD1,TRBV28,TGTGCCAGCCGGGACAGACCTTACGAGCAGTACTTC,CASRDRPYEQYF
TRBJ1-5,-,TRBD1,TRBV6-6,TGTGCCAGCAGGAGCCGGGACAGTGGTAATCAGCCCCAGCATTTT,CASRSRDSGNQPQHF
TRBJ1-1,-,-,TRBV12-3/TRBV12-4,TGTGCCAGCAGTTCTTTACTTGAAGCTTTCTTT,CASSSLLEAFF
TRBJ1-4,-,-,TRBV29-1,TGCAGCGTTGAAGATCGGGGGGGACCGACGGAAAAACTGTTTTTT,CSVEDRGGPTEKLFF
TRBJ2-7,few,-,TRBV25-1,TGTGCCAGCAGTGAGGGTACAGGGACCTACGAGCAGTACTTC,CASSEGTGTYEQYF
TRBJ2-1,-,TRBD1,TRBV11-3,TGTGCCAGCAGCTTAGAAGGGACAGGCTACAATGAGCAGTTCTTC,CASSLEGTGYNEQFF
TRBJ1-6,-,-,TRBV4-1,TGCGCTACCGGGGACTCACCCAGCTCCTATAATTCACCCCTCCACTTT,CATGDSPSSYNSPLHF
TRBJ1-2,-,TRBD1,TRBV10-3,TGTGCCATCAGGACCTCTCTAGGGACAGGGGGTGACGTGGCGGGGCTCTATGGCTACACCTTC,CAIRTSLGTGGDVAGLYGYTF
TRBJ2-1,once,-,TRBV6-5,TGTGCCAGCAGAGGACAGTACAATGAGCAGTTCTTC,CASRGQYNEQFF
TRBJ1-2,few,TRBD1,TRBV27,TGTGCCAGCAGTCCAGCGAAAAGGACAGGGGGCGATGGCTACACCTTC,CASSPAKRTGGDGYTF
TRBJ2-2,-,TRBD1,TRBV4-1,TGCGCCAGCAGCCAACGGACAGGGGGCGACGGGGAGCTGTTTTTT,CASSQRTGGDGELFF
TRBJ1-3,-,-,TRBV13,TGTGCCAGCAGCCGAGCCGGGAGCTCTGGAAACACCATATATTTT,CASSRAGSSGNTIYF
TRBJ2-7,-,-,TRBV4-1,TGCGCCAGCAGCCAAGAATCGGCCGGGAGCTACGAGCAGTACTTC,CASSQESAGSYEQYF
TRBJ1-2,-,TRBD1,TRBV19,TGTGCCAGTAATGGTCAGACAGGGTGGGACTATGGCTACACCTTC,CASNGQTGWDYGYTF
TRBJ1-2,once,-,TRBV10-3,TGTGCCACCCAACCTGGGCCAGGGGAAAATGGCTACACCTTC,CATQPGPGENGYTF
TRBJ2-5,-,-,TRBV6-1,TGTGCCAGCAGTGAATCTGCAGGGTACGAGACCCAGTACTTC,CASSESAGYETQYF
TRBJ1-5,once,-,TRBV28,TGTGCCAGCAGTGCCCCTAGTAACCAGCATTTT,CASSAPSNQHF
TRBJ1-1,-,-,TRBV19,TGTGCCAGTAACTCCGGAGCTGGAGGCACTGAAGCTTTCTTT,CASNSGAGGTEAFF
TRBJ1-2,-,TRBD1,TRBV9,TGTGCCAGCAGCGTAGGACAGGGGGCTAGCTATGGCTACACCTTC,CASSVGQGASYGYTF
TRBJ1-1,-,-,TRBV11-3,TGTGCCAGCAGCTTAGAGGGCCGAGGGCACGAGAACACTGAAGCTTTCTTT,CASSLEGRGHENTEAFF
TRBJ2-3,-,TRBD2,TRBV14,TGTGCCAGCAGCCAAGAAGCGGGGATTCCCACAGATACGCAGTATTTT,CASSQEAGIPTDTQYF
TRBJ1-5,-,-,TRBV10-3,TGTGCCGTTTCCGTTGGGCCGCCCAATCAGCCCCAGCATTTT,CAVSVGPPNQPQHF
TRBJ2-1,-,TRBD2,TRBV7-8,TGTGCCAGCAGCAAAGGGACTAGCGGGGAGTACAATGAGCAGTTCTTC,CASSKGTSGEYNEQFF
TRBJ1-4,-,-,TRBV4-2,TGTGCCAGCAGCCCATCAGGGGCGCTCGATGAAAAACTGTTTTTT,CASSPSGALDEKLFF
TRBJ2-2,-,TRBD1,TRBV3-1/TRBV3-2,TGTGCCAGCAGCCGCCGGGCAGGGGGCTCCACCGGGGAGCTGTTTTTT,CASSRRAGGSTGELFF
TRBJ1-1,-,-,TRBV11-2,TGTGCCAGCAGTTTTCAGGGAGGGTCCACTGAAGCTTTCTTT,CASSFQGGSTEAFF
TRBJ1-6,-,-,TRBV6-1,TGTGCCAGCAGAGAACCTGACAGTCCGTACTCCTATAATTCACCCCTCCACTTT,CASREPDSPYSYNSPLHF
TRBJ2-7,-,-,TRBV11-1,TGTGCCAGCAGCCCCCTGAGCTACGAGCAGTACTTC,CASSPLSYEQYF
TRBJ2-2,-,-,TRBV19,TGTGCCAGTAGTATAGGGGGACTGCCTAACACCGGGGAGCTGTTTTTT,CASSIGGLPNTGELFF
TRBJ1-3,-,TRBD1,TRBV9,TGTGCCAGCAGCCGGGACAGGGGGCGAAACACCATATATTTT,CASSRDRGRNTIYF
TRBJ2-7,-,-,TRBV27,TGTGCCAGCAGTTCCCTTGACTGGGGGCTGAACGAGCAGTACTTC,CASSSLDWGLNEQYF
TRBJ1-1,many,TRBD1,TRBV18,TGTGCCAGCCACCGAGACAGGGGTACTGAAGCTTTCTTT,CASHRDRGTEAFF
TRBJ1-1,-,TRBD1,TRBV27,TGTGCCAGCAGTACCGGGACAGTGAACACTGAAGCTTTCTTT,CASSTGTVNTEAFF
TRBJ2-7,once,TRBD2,TRBV5-6,TGTGCCAGCAGCTTTATGGGCGGGGGTTACGAGCAGTACTTC,CASSFMGGGYEQYF
TRBJ2-1,-,TRBD2,TRBV6-5,TGTGCCAGCTTCGGGACTAGCGGGGGGGCCAATGAGCAGTTCTTC,CASFGTSGGANEQFF
TRBJ1-1,few,-,TRBV18,TGTGCCAGCTCACCAAGGGGGTGGGACACTGAAGCTTTCTTT,CASSPRGWDTEAFF
TRBJ1-5,-,TRBD1,TRBV4-1,TGCGCCAGCAGCCAACCGACCCGGACAGGGGGTCAGCCCCAGCATTTT,CASSQPTRTGGQPQHF
TRBJ1-5,-,-,TRBV3-1/TRBV3-2,TGTGCCAGCAGCCAAGGATGGGGCATCAATCAGCCCCAGCATTTT,CASSQGWGINQPQHF
TRBJ2-3,-,-,TRBV4-2,TGTGCCAGCAGCCAAGAGGGACTCCCCCGGAGGGCAGATACGCAGTATTTT,CASSQEGLPRRADTQYF
TRBJ2-7,-,TRBD2,TRBV23-1,TGCGCCAGCAGTCCCCCCGGGGGAGCGGGGGGGCTTATTCACCACGAGCAGTACTTC,CASSPPGGAGGLIHHEQYF
TRBJ1-6,-,-,TRBV5-1,TGCGCCAGCAGTCGCGACAGGCCTGATAATTCACCCCTCCACTTT,CASSRDRPDNSPLHF